These 16 T cell receptor beta chains were sequenced from one sample in a study of shared clonotypes between healthy human individuals. CD45RO negativity and positive selection for CCR7 defined naive CD8 cells, a population that excluded terminally differentiated effector memory CD45RA+ cells. TCRdb's copy holds only in-frame clones and misses some; the assay was immunoSEQ multiplex PCR. Of nearly 2 million clones listed, approximately 94% were seen once; the top ten hold approximately 1%. The material sequenced was naive CD8+ T cells sorted from blood. The receptors were gathered from a man between 18 and 29 years old in good health.

The rearrangement links TRBV9 to TRBJ2-1; no definite D call. Germline V gene lookup returns CDR1 SGDLS and CDR2 YYNGEE. CDR3 length: 12 amino acids. V was trimmed by 3 bases and J by 4 bases, leaving 5 bases between them. DNA of the CDR3: TGTGCCAGCAGCGAGGCGTACAATGAGCAGTTCTTC. Translation gives CASSEAYNEQFF.

J is TRBJ1-3 and V is TRBV13; D is undetermined. This CDR3 region has 14 residues. Trimming left V 3 bases short and J 5 bases short, with 11 bases between. Germline V lookup: CDR1 PRHDT, CDR2 FYEKMQ (reference sequence). DNA for the CDR3: TGTGCCAGCAGCTTTACCTCCTCCAGAAACACCATATATTTT. Translation gives CASSFTSSRNTIYF.

Remarks on this clone: Additional DNA sequences in this sample encode the identical CDR3. The rearrangement links TRBV9 to TRBJ1-1, with TRBD1 identical over 8 bases. Unmatched junction bases numbered 4, after V lost 4 bases and J lost 5 bases. Germline V gene lookup returns CDR1 SGDLS and CDR2 YYNGEE. The CDR3 is made up of 13 amino acids. The CDR3 is CASSQGAGTEAFF. The CDR3 region has the DNA TGTGCCAGCAGCCAGGGGGCGGGTACTGAAGCTTTCTTT.

In DNA, the CDR3 is TGTGCCACCACCGGTGGCGGGGGTCTAGGGGAGACCCAGTACTTC. It encodes CATTGGGGLGETQYF. The chain links TRBV9 to TRBJ2-5; 7 bases align to TRBD2. V shed 9 bases and J 5 bases; nucleotides not matched to a gene: 16. The CDR3 runs 15 residues. The germline gives CDR1 SGDLS, CDR2 YYNGEE.

This clone was picked up a small number of times. This sample also contains other DNA sequences that code for the same CDR3. The rearrangement links TRBV5-6 to TRBJ2-7; D not certain. Germline CDR1 is SGHDT and CDR2 is YYEEEE. This CDR3 is 13 amino acids long. With 0 bases removed from V and 3 bases from J, the gap between germline ends came to 7 bases. CDR3 coding DNA: TGTGCCAGCAGCTTGGAGGGCAGCTACGAGCAGTACTTC. Its translation is CASSLEGSYEQYF.

In its sample, this clone was seen once. The rearrangement uses TRBV4-2 and TRBJ2-2, with D perhaps TRBD2 (5 bases). CDR3 length: 13 amino acids. The germline gives CDR1 LGHNA, CDR2 YNFKEQ. Trimming cost V 4 bases and J 7 bases, with 10 bases left between them. The chain's CDR3 is CASSPTSIGELFF. Here the CDR3 DNA reads TGTGCCAGCAGCCCCACTAGTATCGGGGAGCTGTTTTTT.

This clone appeared once. This rearrangement joins TRBV18 to TRBJ2-7; D not resolved. The CDR3 runs to 16 residues. CDR1 KGHSH and CDR2 LQKENI come from the germline V gene. The V and J ends lost 3 bases and 3 bases respectively, with 18 bases between them. CDR3 coding DNA: TGTGCCAGCTCACCGAAGGTTTTAGGATCGATCTACGAGCAGTACTTC. It encodes CASSPKVLGSIYEQYF.

This rearrangement joins TRBV4-1 to TRBJ2-7; the D is unclear. CDR1 and CDR2 (germline): MGHRA, YSYEKL. V was shortened by 1 base and J by 3 bases, with 10 bases between the two germline ends. There are 14 residues in the CDR3. The CDR3 DNA reads as TGCGCCAGCAGCCAAGGACTCGAATACTACGAGCAGTACTTC. Residues: CASSQGLEYYEQYF.

This clone was seen a few times. V and J are TRBV19 and TRBJ1-1; D unclear. Trimming removed 1 base from V and 2 bases from J, with 8 bases in between. The CDR3 runs to 14 residues. Germline V lookup: CDR1 LNHDA, CDR2 SQIVND (reference sequence). CDR3 sequence: CASSIALPNTEAFF. The CDR3 coding sequence is TGTGCCAGTAGTATAGCGTTACCCAACACTGAAGCTTTCTTT.

This chain connects TRBV7-9 to TRBJ2-3, with 11 positions matching TRBD2. Trimming removed 5 bases from V and 2 bases from J; junction bases left unmatched: 6. This CDR3 comprises 16 residues. The V gene's germline CDR1 is SEHNR and CDR2 FQNEAQ (reference sequence). The CDR3 here is CASSKTGLADTDTQYF. The CDR3 DNA reads as TGTGCCAGCAGCAAGACGGGACTAGCGGACACAGATACGCAGTATTTT. Full variable domain (outside the CDR3, taken from reference TRBV7-9 and TRBJ2-3): DTGVSQNPRHKITKRGQNVTFRCDPISEHNRLYWYRQTLGQGPEFLTYFQNEAQLEKSRLLSDRFSAERPKGSFSTLEIQRTEQGDSAMYLCASSKTGLADTDTQYFGPGTRLTVL.

The rearrangement uses TRBV6-5 and TRBJ2-7; TRBD1 matches at 8 bases. V was clipped by 3 bases and J by 3 bases; unmatched bases: 7. The germline gives CDR1 MNHEY, CDR2 SVGAGI. The CDR3 spans 15 residues. In nucleotides, the CDR3 is TGTGCCAGCAGTTATTCGGGACAGGTAAACTACGAGCAGTACTTC. Its translation is CASSYSGQVNYEQYF.

The sample holds one count of this clone. The gene calls are TRBV7-6 and TRBJ2-7; 9 bases agree with TRBD2. Trimming removed 5 bases from V and 6 bases from J; junction bases left unmatched: 5. The CDR3 totals 13 residues. In germline, CDR1 is SGHVS, CDR2 FNYEAQ. Here the CDR3 reads CASSLSGRFEQYF. DNA of the CDR3: TGTGCCAGCAGCCTTAGCGGGAGATTCGAGCAGTACTTC. The full variable domain, in which reference TRBV7-6 and TRBJ2-7 provide the parts outside the CDR3, is GAGVSQSPRYKVTKRGQDVALRCDPISGHVSLYWYRQALGQGPEFLTYFNYEAQQDKSGLPNDRFSAERPEGSISTLTIQRTEQRDSAMYRCASSLSGRFEQYFGPGTRLTVT.

This chain connects TRBV7-9 to TRBJ1-1; perhaps TRBD1 as D (5 bases). CDR1 and CDR2 (germline): SEHNR, FQNEAQ (reference sequence). The ends were cut back, 0 bases at V and 0 bases at J, with 14 bases in the middle. This CDR3 spans 17 amino acids. DNA for the CDR3: TGTGCCAGCAGCTTAGCAGGTGGGGGGTTCATGAACACTGAAGCTTTCTTT. It specifies CASSLAGGGFMNTEAFF.

The table lists this clone with a count of one. The rearrangement links TRBV7-9 to TRBJ2-7; 11 nucleotides line up with TRBD1. The V and J ends lost 5 bases and 3 bases, in that order; junction bases with no gene match: 6. The CDR3 has 15 amino acids. Germline V CDR1 and CDR2: SEHNR, FQNEAQ (reference sequence). CDR3: CASSISGTGGYEQYF. The CDR3, as DNA: TGTGCCAGCAGCATTTCCGGGACAGGGGGCTACGAGCAGTACTTC.

This chain connects TRBV30 to TRBJ2-3; a weak D match, TRBD2 (6 bases). This CDR3 spans 11 amino acids. V lost 7 bases to trimming and J lost 2 bases, with 7 bases between them. CDR1 GTSNPN and CDR2 SVGIG come from the germline V gene (reference sequence). CDR3 amino acids: CASGVTDTQYF. The CDR3 DNA reads as TGTGCCTCGGGAGTCACAGATACGCAGTATTTT.

This clone has a handful of counts. The rearrangement joins TRBV27 to TRBJ2-5; maybe TRBD2 (6 bases). Trimming took off 0 bases at V and 7 bases at J, with 6 bases between the two ends. This CDR3 spans 12 amino acids. The germline V gene has CDR1 MNHEY and CDR2 SMNVEV (reference sequence). As DNA, the CDR3 is TGTGCCAGCAGTTTATCCGGGGGGACCCAGTACTTC. Translated, it gives CASSLSGGTQYF.